Listed below are T cell receptor beta chains from one sample, sequenced in a study of blood T cell repertoires in COVID-19. Assay: immunoSEQ multiplex PCR; the TCRdb copy retains only in-frame clones and omits some. The table shows 90,000 to 150,000 clones, with around three quarters occurring only once. Sequencing was carried out using peripheral blood. The receptors were sampled from a woman older than 75 with acute or convalescent COVID-19. The CDR3 runs from the conserved cysteine through the conserved F or W. The D gene is left open where the match is weak. A row's size may be missing; if present it is once, few, many or a size class.

j_gene	d_gene	v_gene	abundance	CDR3nt	CDR3aa
TRBJ1-4	-	TRBV30	-	TGTGCCTGGAGTATAAACAGGGTAGGGGTGGGAAAACTGTTTTTT	CAWSINRVGVGKLFF
TRBJ1-1	-	TRBV19	-	TGTGCCAGTAGTGGCCAGGGTGGGGGGACTGAAGCTTTCTTT	CASSGQGGGTEAFF
TRBJ1-5	TRBD1	TRBV19	-	TGTGCCAGTAGTATCGACTGGACAGGGGGCCTGAATCAGCCCCAGCATTTT	CASSIDWTGGLNQPQHF
TRBJ2-7	-	TRBV5-1	-	TGCGCCAGCAGCCGGGGGAGTGGACGGGGCGAGCAGTACTTC	CASSRGSGRGEQYF
TRBJ2-1	TRBD2	TRBV5-4	-	TGTGCCAGCGGGGACAGCGGGGGGGTCGATGAGCAGTTCTTC	CASGDSGGVDEQFF
TRBJ2-2	-	TRBV19	-	TGTGCCAGTAGTATATTTCGAGGGAACACCGGGGAGCTGTTTTTT	CASSIFRGNTGELFF
TRBJ1-1	-	TRBV4-2	-	TGTGCCAGCAGCCAACCTGGCCTGTCGAACACTGAAGCTTTCTTT	CASSQPGLSNTEAFF
TRBJ2-7	-	TRBV30	once	TGTGCCTGGGCTAGGGGGAGCTCCTACGAGCAGTACTTC	CAWARGSSYEQYF
TRBJ2-3	TRBD2	TRBV27	-	TGTGCCAGCAGTCCCCGACTAGCGTCCGATACGCAGTATTTT	CASSPRLASDTQYF
TRBJ1-1	-	TRBV7-2	few	TGTGCCAGCAGCTCCCTGACAGACACTGAAGCTTTCTTT	CASSSLTDTEAFF
TRBJ2-1	-	TRBV10-3	-	TGTGCCATCAGCAGGGACTTCGGAGGGGTGGGTTTCTACAATGAGCAGTTCTTC	CAISRDFGGVGFYNEQFF